These T cell receptor beta chains were read from a single sample in a study of blood T cell repertoires in COVID-19. Generated by immunoSEQ multiplex PCR, the TCRdb table keeps only in-frame clones and is missing some. The repertoire includes fewer than 20,000 clones, around 82% of them detected once, and roughly a fifth sits in the top ten. Sequencing was performed on peripheral blood. The receptors shown here come from a man older than 75 with active COVID-19. Both conserved end residues are part of each CDR3. A D gene is named only where the DNA matches it firmly. Not all rows give a size; the values are once, few, many and, for expanded clones, a class.

j_call | d_call | clone_size | v_call | cdr3_nt | cdr3_aa
TRBJ2-5 | TRBD1 | . | TRBV7-8 | TGTGCCAGCAGCCTAGCGAATTACAGGGGGCGAGAGACCCAGTACTTC | CASSLANYRGRETQYF
TRBJ1-6 | TRBD1 | . | TRBV27 | TGTGCCAGCAGTGACAGGGGGATAGGTAATTCACCCCTCCACTTT | CASSDRGIGNSPLHF
TRBJ1-6 | TRBD1 | . | TRBV5-1 | TGCGCCAGCAGCAGCCGGGACAGGGATAATTCACCCCTCCACTTT | CASSSRDRDNSPLHF
TRBJ2-6 | TRBD2 | few | TRBV7-9 | TGTGCCAGCAGCTGGCTAGCGGGTCCCTCTGGGGCCAACGTCCTGACTTTC | CASSWLAGPSGANVLTF
TRBJ2-7 | . | . | TRBV27 | TGTGCCAGCAGAGGGAGAATACAGCTCTCCTACGAGCAGTACTTC | CASRGRIQLSYEQYF
TRBJ2-3 | . | medium-sized | TRBV6-6 | TGTGCCAGCAGTAACTACGAGGTCCCAGATACGCAGTATTTT | CASSNYEVPDTQYF
TRBJ2-5 | TRBD2 | . | TRBV27 | TGTGCCAGCAGTGCTGGAATTCTAGCGGGGGCTGGGGAGACCCAGTACTTC | CASSAGILAGAGETQYF
TRBJ2-7 | TRBD2 | . | TRBV25-1 | TGTGCCAGCAGCCTGACTAGCTCGGGGGAGCAGTACTTC | CASSLTSSGEQYF
TRBJ1-2 | . | . | TRBV28 | TGTGCCAGCAGCGCCCCGGGAGGGTCGGACTATGGCTACACCTTC | CASSAPGGSDYGYTF
TRBJ1-1 | TRBD1 | . | TRBV30 | TGTGCCTGGAGTAGACAGGGGTTTTATAATACTGAAGCTTTCTTT | CAWSRQGFYNTEAFF
TRBJ1-4 | . | . | TRBV11-2 | TGTGCCAGCAGCCCCGGCGGTAATAATGAAAAACTGTTTTTT | CASSPGGNNEKLFF
TRBJ2-5 | . | . | TRBV2 | TGTGCCAGCAGTGAGAGAGGGCAATATTTAGGGACCCAGTACTTC | CASSERGQYLGTQYF
TRBJ2-7 | . | . | TRBV6-6 | TGTGCCAGCAGTTCGTCAGATTACGAGCAGTACTTC | CASSSSDYEQYF